This T cell receptor beta chain was captured by sequencing in a study of cytomegalovirus exposure and HLA in healthy donors. The J segment lost 10 bases and the V segment lost 2 bases, leaving 10 bases of the junction unmatched. The germline gives CDR1 GTSNPN, CDR2 SVGIG (reference sequence). The CDR3 runs 14 residues. Researchers ran the PCR with 60 Vbeta and 13 Jbeta primers. The assay was immunoSEQ multiplex PCR, and TCRdb's table has in-frame clones only and misses some. Its table records under 75,000 clones. The clonotype was recovered from a female donor in good health and CMV-seropositive. This chain uses TRBV30 with TRBJ2-5; 10 bases are shared with TRBD1. Sample: PBMCs. The CDR3 bases are TGTGCCTGGAGTCCAACCGGGACAGGGGACCACCAGTACTTC. Translated, it gives CAWSPTGTGDHQYF.